The 30 T cell receptor beta chains given below trace back to one sample, sequenced in a study of blood T cell repertoires in COVID-19. Clones were read by immunoSEQ multiplex PCR, and TCRdb kept only the in-frame ones, dropping some. The sample records about 140,000 clones, around four fifths being singletons. The sample was PBMCs or T cells enriched from blood (not recorded which). Receptor source: a man aged 65 to 85 who had been exposed to COVID-19.

The V and J genes are TRBV7-2 and TRBJ1-4, with D possibly matching TRBD1 (6 bases). The CDR3 is made up of 14 amino acids. The V gene's germline CDR1 is SGHTA and CDR2 FQGNSA. V gave up 5 bases and J gave up 4 bases, with 11 bases separating them. CDR3: CASSLDRRNEKLFF. The DNA of the CDR3 is TGTGCCAGCAGCCTCGACAGGCGTAATGAAAAACTGTTTTTT.

The chain combines TRBV7-9 with TRBJ2-3; 10 bases are shared with TRBD2. Germline CDR1 reads SEHNR; CDR2 reads FQNEAQ (reference sequence). The junction had 16 bases not matched to a gene; V was cut back by 5 bases and J by 11 bases. The CDR3 is 16 amino acids. The CDR3: CASSRIEAGGRLKQYF. CDR3 sequence (DNA): TGTGCCAGCAGCCGAATAGAAGCGGGAGGGCGATTAAAGCAGTATTTT.

The gene calls are TRBV12-5 and TRBJ1-1; D remains unclear. Germline CDR1 LGHNT, CDR2 FRNRAP. Deletions cut 5 bases from V and 5 bases from J, with 6 bases between. The CDR3 sequence is 11 residues long. Here the CDR3 reads CASGLKTEAFF. The CDR3 DNA reads as TGTGCTAGTGGTCTAAAGACTGAAGCTTTCTTT.

The chain combines TRBV23-1 with TRBJ1-2; D is perhaps TRBD1 (5 bases). Being an ORF, TRBV23-1 has a function that is uncertain. The CDR3 has 17 amino acids. Trimming removed 4 bases from V and 0 bases from J, with 18 bases in between. CDR3 sequence: CASSRPAGTGANYGYTF. In nucleotides, the CDR3 is TGCGCCAGCAGTCGACCAGCGGGGACGGGAGCTAACTATGGCTACACCTTC.

This clone appeared a single time. V usage is TRBV28 and J usage is TRBJ2-7; 9 bases agree with TRBD1. V lost 6 bases to trimming and J lost 6 bases; unmatched junction nucleotides: 6. This CDR3 contains 13 residues. CDR1 and CDR2 (germline): MDHEN, SYDVKM. The CDR3 DNA reads as TGTGCCAGCAGGCCGGGACAGGGTCCCGAGCAGTACTTC. Protein product: CASRPGQGPEQYF.

V gene TRBV5-5 combines with J gene TRBJ1-2; perhaps TRBD1 as D (6 bases). Germline V gene data show CDR1 as SGHKS and CDR2 as YYEKEE (reference sequence). V was pared by 0 bases and J by 3 bases, with 12 bases between. The length of the CDR3 is 15 residues. This chain's CDR3 is CASSLVLGADYGYTF. The CDR3 DNA follows: TGTGCCAGCAGCTTGGTGCTGGGGGCCGACTATGGCTACACCTTC.

The chain is built from TRBV5-1 and TRBJ1-1; 7 positions agree with TRBD1. The CDR3 contains 15 residues. The germline V gene has CDR1 SGHRS and CDR2 YFSETQ. V gave up 2 bases and J gave up 3 bases; unmatched junction bases: 7. The CDR3 loop reads CASSFRQGWDTEAFF. For the CDR3, the DNA is TGCGCCAGCAGCTTTCGACAGGGCTGGGACACTGAAGCTTTCTTT. Filled out from reference TRBV5-1 and TRBJ1-1, the complete variable domain reads KAGVTQTPRYLIKTRGQQVTLSCSPISGHRSVSWYQQTPGQGLQFLFEYFSETQRNKGNFPGRFSGRQFSNSRSEMNVSTLELGDSALYLCASSFRQGWDTEAFFGQGTRLTVV.

This clone was detected once. The rearrangement uses TRBV4-2 and TRBJ2-1; unclear D gene. From germline, CDR1 is LGHNA and CDR2 YNFKEQ. The CDR3 has 12 residues. The V end was cut by 1 base, the J end by 7 bases, with 5 bases between. The CDR3 sequence: CASSQVLNEQFF. DNA of the CDR3: TGTGCCAGCAGCCAAGTTCTGAATGAGCAGTTCTTC.

This chain uses TRBV9 with TRBJ2-3; TRBD2 agrees at 7 bases. After removal of 1 base from V and 6 bases from J, the junction contained 8 bases not matched to a gene. Germline V gene sequence: CDR1 SGDLS, CDR2 YYNGEE. This CDR3 has 15 amino acids. The CDR3 region is CASSVREGVGDTQYF. The CDR3 bases are TGTGCCAGCAGCGTAAGGGAGGGAGTTGGGGATACGCAGTATTTT.

The chain links TRBV6-6 to TRBJ2-7; maybe TRBD1 (6 bases). The CDR3 length is 13 residues. V shed 5 bases and J shed 5 bases, with 13 bases lying between them. Germline loops: CDR1 MNHNY, CDR2 SVGAGI (reference sequence). The CDR3 here is CASSIGQSNEQYF. For the CDR3, the DNA is TGTGCCAGCAGTATCGGACAGTCTAACGAGCAGTACTTC.

The chain links TRBV18 to TRBJ1-2; 9 bases map to TRBD1. The V segment lost 2 bases and the J segment 5 bases; nucleotides outside the gene matches: 9. The CDR3 has 16 residues. The germline V gene encodes CDR1 KGHSH and CDR2 LQKENI. The CDR3 loop reads CASSPGQGTDGYGYTF. CDR3 DNA sequence: TGTGCCAGCTCACCAGGACAGGGGACAGATGGATATGGCTACACCTTC.

The chain carries TRBV6-1 and TRBJ2-1; TRBD2 matches at 11 bases. Germline-derived CDR1 and CDR2 are MNHNS and SASEGT. This CDR3 spans 18 amino acids. Germline trimming cut 6 bases from V and 3 bases from J; bases unmatched to any gene: 13. For the CDR3, the DNA is TGTGCCAGCAGGGAACTAGCGGGAGTATCGGCGGGCTACAATGAGCAGTTCTTC. It codes for CASRELAGVSAGYNEQFF.

The rearrangement joins TRBV19 to TRBJ2-2, with 8 bases matching TRBD2. V lost 7 bases and J lost 4; bases outside the gene matches: 5. CDR1 and CDR2 from the germline V gene are LNHDA and SQIVND (reference sequence). CDR3 length: 14 amino acids. CDR3 coding DNA: TGTGCCAGTACCACAGCGGGAGCCACCGGGGAGCTGTTTTTT. This translates into CASTTAGATGELFF.

On this clone itself: Other DNA sequences from this sample encode an identical CDR3 as well. The chain has TRBV11-3 and TRBJ2-3; D ambiguous. The CDR3 is 12 amino acids. Germline V lookup: CDR1 SGHNT, CDR2 YENEEA. Deletions cut 5 bases from V and 6 bases from J, with 9 bases between. This CDR3 reads CASSRRSDTQYF. CDR3 nucleotides: TGTGCCAGCAGCCGCAGAAGTGATACGCAGTATTTT. The full variable domain, completed using reference TRBV11-3 and TRBJ2-3, is EAGVVQSPRYKIIEKKQPVAFWCNPISGHNTLYWYLQNLGQGPELLIRYENEEAVDDSQLPKDRFSAERLKGVDSTLKIQPAELGDSAVYLCASSRRSDTQYFGPGTRLTVL.

The rearrangement links TRBV7-9 to TRBJ2-2; D ambiguous. This CDR3 is built from 13 residues. V lost 6 bases to trimming and J lost 0 bases, with 5 bases between them. Germline lookup yields CDR1 SEHNR and CDR2 FQNEAQ (reference sequence). CDR3 region: CASRGANTGELFF. The CDR3 DNA sequence: TGTGCCAGCAGGGGCGCGAACACCGGGGAGCTGTTTTTT.

A single count supports this clone. V usage is TRBV15 and J usage is TRBJ1-2; TRBD1 agrees at 7 bases. The V gene's germline CDR1 is LNHNV and CDR2 YYDKDF (reference sequence). The CDR3 runs 15 residues. The V segment lost 5 bases and the J segment 4 bases; nucleotides outside the gene matches: 10. The CDR3 spells CATSGGGGHGYGYTF. CDR3 coding DNA: TGTGCCACCAGCGGAGGAGGGGGCCATGGCTATGGCTACACCTTC.

The CDR3 nucleotides read TGTGCCAGCAGCTTAGAGTTGGCTCAGAACTATGGCTACACCTTC. Translating gives CASSLELAQNYGYTF. The chain recombines TRBV7-2 with TRBJ1-2, with D uncertain. CDR1 is SGHTA and CDR2 is FQGNSA in the germline V gene. The CDR3 totals 15 residues. Between the trimmed V and J ends, which lost 1 base and 2 bases, there was a span of 11 bases.

The rearrangement uses TRBV11-3 and TRBJ2-1; TRBD2 matches at 11 bases. J gave up 10 bases and V 1 base, and 3 bases lay outside the gene matches. Germline CDR1 SGHNT, CDR2 YENEEA. The CDR3 spans 14 residues. This chain's CDR3 is CASSLASGGWEQFF. CDR3 DNA sequence: TGTGCCAGCAGCTTAGCTAGCGGGGGGTGGGAGCAGTTCTTC.

V usage is TRBV12-5 and J usage is TRBJ2-1; 9 bases agree with TRBD2. In germline, CDR1 is LGHNT, CDR2 FRNRAP. This CDR3 is built from 16 residues. The V segment lost 7 bases and the J segment 1 base; nucleotides outside the gene matches: 8. The CDR3 coding sequence is TGTGCTAGTGTAAGAGCGGGGGGCCTTTCCTACAATGAGCAGTTCTTC. Translation gives CASVRAGGLSYNEQFF.

The chain couples TRBV6-5 to TRBJ2-7; possibly TRBD2 for D (7 bases). The CDR3 loop spans 16 amino acids. Trimming cost V 4 bases and J 0 bases, with 16 bases left between them. Germline V lookup: CDR1 MNHEY, CDR2 SVGAGI. The CDR3 DNA reads TGTGCCAGCAGTTCGATACAGGGAGGGAGCTCCTACGAGCAGTACTTC. It translates to CASSSIQGGSSYEQYF.

The chain couples TRBV7-2 to TRBJ2-2; 11 nucleotides align to TRBD2. Germline V gene lookup returns CDR1 SGHTA and CDR2 FQGNSA. The CDR3 runs to 16 residues. V lost 1 base and J lost 4; bases outside the gene matches: 2. The CDR3 region has the DNA TGTGCCAGCAGCTTAGAACTAGCGGGGGTCACCGGGGAGCTGTTTTTT. This translates into CASSLELAGVTGELFF.

This chain links TRBV18 with TRBJ2-2; the match to TRBD2 covers 8 bases. V was clipped by 6 bases and J by 7 bases; unmatched bases: 13. Germline-derived CDR1 and CDR2 are KGHSH and LQKENI. This CDR3 comprises 16 residues. CDR3 residues: CASSPNPGGPGGELFF. Written as DNA, the CDR3 is TGTGCCAGCTCTCCGAACCCGGGAGGGCCAGGCGGGGAGCTGTTTTTT.

The rearrangement links TRBV9 to TRBJ1-4; TRBD1 matches 9 bases. Germline lookup yields CDR1 SGDLS and CDR2 YYNGEE. The CDR3 consists of 16 residues. V was pared by 4 bases and J by 7 bases, with 11 bases of the junction left unmatched. In DNA form, the CDR3 reads TGTGCCAGCAGCCCGCGCGACAGGGGGTGGAGTGAAAAACTGTTTTTT. Translation: CASSPRDRGWSEKLFF.

The gene calls are TRBV2 and TRBJ2-5; the match to TRBD1 covers 8 bases. The germline V gene encodes CDR1 SNHLY and CDR2 FYNNEI. The V gene end was trimmed by 4 bases and the J gene end by 7 bases; junction bases not matched to a gene: 11. CDR3 length: 15 residues. Here the CDR3 reads CASSGGRQGQGTQYF. CDR3 sequence (DNA): TGTGCCAGCAGTGGAGGGAGACAGGGGCAGGGGACCCAGTACTTC.

The chain is built from TRBV3-1 (or the pseudogene TRBV3-2) and TRBJ1-3; 8 bases fit TRBD1. The CDR3 is 18 amino acids. The V gene end was trimmed by 0 bases and the J gene end by 0 bases; junction bases not matched to a gene: 7. Germline V gene sequence: CDR1 LGHDT, CDR2 YNNKEL (reference sequence). CDR3 amino acids: CASSQDRRDRLSGNTIYF. The CDR3 DNA is TGTGCCAGCAGCCAAGATAGGCGGGACAGGCTCTCTGGAAACACCATATATTTT.

The CDR3 region has the DNA TGCAGCGTCGCCCCATTGGGCCATATCGCGAACACCGGGGAGCTGTTTTTT. This encodes CSVAPLGHIANTGELFF. The rearrangement uses TRBV29-1 and TRBJ2-2; D is uncertain. The V end lost 6 bases, the J end lost 0 bases, and 20 bases lay between the germline ends. CDR3 size: 17 residues. Germline V gives CDR1 SQVTM, CDR2 ANQGSEA.

This clone was observed a single time. The chain carries TRBV19 and TRBJ1-1, with 8 nucleotides matching TRBD1. V was pared by 1 base and J by 10 bases, with 11 bases of the junction left unmatched. The CDR3 covers 15 residues. Germline CDR1 is LNHDA and CDR2 is SQIVND (reference sequence). In DNA form, the CDR3 reads TGTGCCAGTAGTATAGGTTTGGGACAGGTAGTGGGAGCTTTCTTT. Translation: CASSIGLGQVVGAFF.

This clone came up a few times. The chain couples TRBV12-5 to TRBJ2-7; 7 nucleotides line up with TRBD1. The CDR3 is 14 amino acids. J lost 3 bases, V lost 3 bases, and 5 bases had no gene match. Per the germline V gene, CDR1 is LGHNT and CDR2 is FRNRAP. CDR3: CASGFVDRSYEQYF. CDR3 bases: TGTGCTAGTGGTTTTGTGGACAGGAGCTACGAGCAGTACTTC. Looking up the rest from reference TRBV12-5 and TRBJ2-7 gives the full variable domain: DARVTQTPRHKVTEMGQEVTMRCQPILGHNTVFWYRQTMMQGLELLAYFRNRAPLDDSGMPKDRFSAEMPDATLATLKIQPSEPRDSAVYFCASGFVDRSYEQYFGPGTRLTVT.

The V gene is TRBV28, the J gene TRBJ1-6, with unresolved D. Germline V gives CDR1 MDHEN, CDR2 SYDVKM. V dropped 5 bases and J dropped 6 bases, with 11 bases sitting between them. The CDR3 loop spans 14 amino acids. CDR3 bases: TGTGCCAGCAGTCCGCCTACGGTTAATTCACCCCTCCACTTT. Its translation: CASSPPTVNSPLHF.

The chain has TRBV6-5 and TRBJ1-1; the D is unclear. Looked up from germline, CDR1 is MNHEY and CDR2 is SVGAGI. The CDR3 loop spans 15 amino acids. The germline V and J ends were trimmed by 0 bases and 0 bases, with 8 bases remaining between them. In nucleotides, the CDR3 is TGTGCCAGCAGTTACTCGGTGGTAGTGAACACTGAAGCTTTCTTT. Its translation is CASSYSVVVNTEAFF.